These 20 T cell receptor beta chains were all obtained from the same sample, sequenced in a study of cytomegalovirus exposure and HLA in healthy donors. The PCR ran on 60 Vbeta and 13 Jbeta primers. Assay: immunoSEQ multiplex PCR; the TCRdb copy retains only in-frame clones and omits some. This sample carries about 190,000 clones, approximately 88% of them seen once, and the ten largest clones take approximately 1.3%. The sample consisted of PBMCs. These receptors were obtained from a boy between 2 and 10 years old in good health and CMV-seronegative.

DNA for the CDR3: TGTGCCAGCAGTGAATTCGGACTAGCGGGGGGGCTAACAGATACGCAGTATTTT. This encodes CASSEFGLAGGLTDTQYF. V and J are TRBV2 and TRBJ2-3, with 15 bases lining up with TRBD2. In germline, CDR1 is SNHLY, CDR2 FYNNEI. The CDR3 covers 18 residues. The V and J ends lost 2 bases and 3 bases, in that order; junction bases with no gene match: 6.

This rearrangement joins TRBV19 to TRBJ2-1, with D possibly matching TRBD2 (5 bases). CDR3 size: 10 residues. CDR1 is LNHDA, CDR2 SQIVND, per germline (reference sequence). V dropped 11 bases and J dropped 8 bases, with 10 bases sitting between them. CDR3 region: CAGSGDEQFF. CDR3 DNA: TGTGCCGGGTCCGGGGATGAGCAGTTCTTC.

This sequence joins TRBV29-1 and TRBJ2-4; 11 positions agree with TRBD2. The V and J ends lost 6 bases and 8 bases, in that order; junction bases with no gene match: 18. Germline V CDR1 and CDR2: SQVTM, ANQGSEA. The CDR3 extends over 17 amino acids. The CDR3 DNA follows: TGCAGCGTCGCGGGGCCCCAGACTAGCGGGGCCAGGGACATTCAGTACTTC. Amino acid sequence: CSVAGPQTSGARDIQYF.

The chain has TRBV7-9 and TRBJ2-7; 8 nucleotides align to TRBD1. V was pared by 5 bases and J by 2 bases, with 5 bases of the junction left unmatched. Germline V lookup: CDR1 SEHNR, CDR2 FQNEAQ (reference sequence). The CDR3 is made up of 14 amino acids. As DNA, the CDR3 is TGTGCCAGCAGCCTGAGACAGGGGCCCTACGAGCAGTACGTC. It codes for CASSLRQGPYEQYV.

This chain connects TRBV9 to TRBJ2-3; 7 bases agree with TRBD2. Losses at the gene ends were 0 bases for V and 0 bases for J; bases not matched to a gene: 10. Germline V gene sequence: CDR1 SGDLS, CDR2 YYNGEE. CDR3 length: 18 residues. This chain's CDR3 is CASSVAISGSSSTDTQYF. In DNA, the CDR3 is TGTGCCAGCAGCGTAGCTATTAGCGGGTCCTCTAGCACAGATACGCAGTATTTT.

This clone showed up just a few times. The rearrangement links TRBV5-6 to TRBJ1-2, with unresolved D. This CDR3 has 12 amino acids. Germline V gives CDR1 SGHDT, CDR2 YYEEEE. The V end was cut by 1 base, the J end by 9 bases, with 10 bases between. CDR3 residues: CASSLYQDRYTF. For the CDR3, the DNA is TGTGCCAGCAGCTTGTATCAGGATCGCTACACCTTC.

The CDR3 nucleotides are TGTGCCAGCAGTGCCTACAGGGGAATAGCTAACTATGGCTACACCTTC. It yields the protein CASSAYRGIANYGYTF. This chain links TRBV6-1 with TRBJ1-2; 7 nucleotides line up with TRBD1. Per germline, CDR1 MNHNS and CDR2 SASEGT. The ends lost 4 bases at V and 0 bases at J; junction bases unmatched: 8. The CDR3 loop spans 16 amino acids.

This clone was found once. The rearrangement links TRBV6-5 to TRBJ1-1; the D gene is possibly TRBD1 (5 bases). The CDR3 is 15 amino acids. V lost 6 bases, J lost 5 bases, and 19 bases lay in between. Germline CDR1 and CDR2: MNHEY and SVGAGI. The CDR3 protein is CASRTRVPGGTEAFF. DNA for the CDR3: TGTGCCAGCAGGACCCGGGTCCCCGGGGGGACTGAAGCTTTCTTT.

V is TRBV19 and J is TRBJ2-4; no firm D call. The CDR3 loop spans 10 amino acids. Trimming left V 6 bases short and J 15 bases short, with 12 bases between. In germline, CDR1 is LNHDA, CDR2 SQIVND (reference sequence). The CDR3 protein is CASRLPGWYF. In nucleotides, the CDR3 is TGTGCCAGTAGGCTACCGGGTTGGTACTTC.

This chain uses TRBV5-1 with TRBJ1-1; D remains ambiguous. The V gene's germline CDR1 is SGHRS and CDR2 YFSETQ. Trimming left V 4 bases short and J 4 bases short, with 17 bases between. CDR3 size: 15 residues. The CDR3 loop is CASSRNTIGSTEAFF. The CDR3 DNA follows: TGCGCCAGCAGCAGGAACACCATTGGGAGCACTGAAGCTTTCTTT.

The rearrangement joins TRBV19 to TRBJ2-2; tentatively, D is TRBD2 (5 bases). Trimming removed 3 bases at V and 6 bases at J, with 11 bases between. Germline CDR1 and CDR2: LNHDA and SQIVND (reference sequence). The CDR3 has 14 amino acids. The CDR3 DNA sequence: TGTGCCAGTAGTATTGCAATCGGGGCCGGGGAGCTGTTTTTT. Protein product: CASSIAIGAGELFF.

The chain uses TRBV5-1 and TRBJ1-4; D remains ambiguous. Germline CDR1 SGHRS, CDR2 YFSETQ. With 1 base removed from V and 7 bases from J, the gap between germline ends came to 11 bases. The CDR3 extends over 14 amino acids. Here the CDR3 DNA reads TGCGCCAGCAGCTTGTCTATCTCGGGTGAAAAACTGTTTTTT. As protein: CASSLSISGEKLFF.

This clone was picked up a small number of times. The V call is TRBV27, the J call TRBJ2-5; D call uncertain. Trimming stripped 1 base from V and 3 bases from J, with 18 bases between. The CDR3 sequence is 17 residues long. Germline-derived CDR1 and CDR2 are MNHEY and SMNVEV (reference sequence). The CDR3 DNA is TGTGCCAGCAGTTTATACCCCCCTCCTCCTCGGGAAGAGACCCAGTACTTC. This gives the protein CASSLYPPPPREETQYF.

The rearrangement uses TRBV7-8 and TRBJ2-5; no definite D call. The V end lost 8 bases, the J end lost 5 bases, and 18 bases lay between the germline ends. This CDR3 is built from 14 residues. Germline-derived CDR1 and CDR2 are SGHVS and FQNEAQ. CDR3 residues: CASGQTGEQETQYF. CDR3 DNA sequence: TGTGCCAGCGGTCAGACGGGTGAGCAGGAGACCCAGTACTTC.

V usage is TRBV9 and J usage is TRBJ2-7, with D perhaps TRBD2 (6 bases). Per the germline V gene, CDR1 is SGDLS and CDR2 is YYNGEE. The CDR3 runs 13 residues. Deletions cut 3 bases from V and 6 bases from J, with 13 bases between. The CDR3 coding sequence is TGTGCCAGCAGCGAGGCGCCCGGGGGCGAGCAGTACTTC. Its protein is CASSEAPGGEQYF.

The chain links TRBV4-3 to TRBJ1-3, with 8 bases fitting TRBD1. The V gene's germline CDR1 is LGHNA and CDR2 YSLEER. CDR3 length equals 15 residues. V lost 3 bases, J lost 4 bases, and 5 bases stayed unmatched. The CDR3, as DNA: TGCGCCAGCAGCCAGGACAGGGCAAGAGGAAACACCATATATTTT. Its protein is CASSQDRARGNTIYF.

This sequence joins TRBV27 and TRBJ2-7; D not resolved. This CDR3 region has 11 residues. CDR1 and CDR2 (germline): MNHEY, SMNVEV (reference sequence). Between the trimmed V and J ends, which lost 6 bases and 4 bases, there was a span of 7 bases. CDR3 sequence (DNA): TGTGCCAGCAGCCTGACTTACGAGCAGTACTTC. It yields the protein CASSLTYEQYF.

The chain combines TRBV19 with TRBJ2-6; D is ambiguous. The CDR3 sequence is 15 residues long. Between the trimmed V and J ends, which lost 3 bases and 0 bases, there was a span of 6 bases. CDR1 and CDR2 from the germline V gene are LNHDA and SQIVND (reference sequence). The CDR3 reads CASSIRRSGANVLTF. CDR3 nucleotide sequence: TGTGCCAGTAGTATCAGGCGCTCTGGGGCCAACGTCCTGACTTTC.

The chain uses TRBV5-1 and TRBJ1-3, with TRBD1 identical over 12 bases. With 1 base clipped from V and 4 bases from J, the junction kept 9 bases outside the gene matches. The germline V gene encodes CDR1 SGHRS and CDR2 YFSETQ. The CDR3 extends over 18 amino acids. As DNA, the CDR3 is TGCGCCAGCAGCTTGTTACCGGGACAGGGGGCATCAGGAAACACCATATATTTT. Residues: CASSLLPGQGASGNTIYF.

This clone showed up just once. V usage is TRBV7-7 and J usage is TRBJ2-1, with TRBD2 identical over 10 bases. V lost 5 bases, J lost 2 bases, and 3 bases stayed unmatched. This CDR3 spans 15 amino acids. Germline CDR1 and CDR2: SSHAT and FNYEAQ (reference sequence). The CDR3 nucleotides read TGTGCCAGCAGCCGTAGCGGGGGGACCTACAATGAGCAGTTCTTC. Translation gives CASSRSGGTYNEQFF. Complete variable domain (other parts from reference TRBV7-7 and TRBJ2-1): GAGVSQSPRYKVTKRGQDVTLRCDPISSHATLYWYQQALGQGPEFLTYFNYEAQPDKSGLPSDRFSAERPEGSISTLTIQRTEQRDSAMYRCASSRSGGTYNEQFFGPGTRLTVL.